These 12 T cell receptor beta chains were all obtained from the same sample, sequenced in a study of PD-1 blockade in classical Hodgkin lymphoma. In every patient, relapse followed autologous stem cell transplantation, while exposure to brentuximab vedotin differed. Clones were sequenced by immunoSEQ multiplex PCR, and TCRdb holds only the in-frame ones, with some missing. The sample lists over 10,000 clones, around 87% seen once, with 37% in the top ten. This sample comprised peripheral blood mononuclear cells (PBMCs), obtained at baseline. Every receptor here comes from a human donor with classical Hodgkin lymphoma.

J is TRBJ2-2 and V is TRBV18; TRBD2 agrees at 12 bases. The V segment lost 6 bases and the J segment 1 base; nucleotides outside the gene matches: 3. This CDR3 is 16 amino acids long. Germline CDR1 is KGHSH and CDR2 is LQKENI. The CDR3 nucleotides are TGTGCCAGCTCGCCGGGACTAGCGGGGAACACCGGGGAGCTGTTTTTT. As protein: CASSPGLAGNTGELFF.

This chain links TRBV30 with TRBJ2-1, with 10 bases aligning to TRBD2. CDR3 length equals 15 residues. From germline, CDR1 is GTSNPN and CDR2 SVGIG (reference sequence). The J segment lost 0 bases and the V segment lost 5 bases, leaving 4 bases of the junction unmatched. CDR3 nucleotide sequence: TGTGCCTGGGACTCTAGCGGGAGCTCCTACAATGAGCAGTTCTTC. Translating gives CAWDSSGSSYNEQFF.

This rearrangement joins TRBV15 to TRBJ2-1; D uncertain. This CDR3 region has 14 residues. The V and J ends lost 1 base and 6 bases respectively, with 10 bases between them. The germline CDR1 and CDR2 sequences are LNHNV and YYDKDF (reference sequence). The CDR3, as DNA: TGTGCCACCAGCAGAGTCGGCTTCTCCAATGAGCAGTTCTTC. Translation gives CATSRVGFSNEQFF.

The rearrangement links TRBV5-4 to TRBJ2-6; tentatively, D is TRBD2 (6 bases). This CDR3 spans 19 amino acids. V was shortened by 0 bases and J by 0 bases, with 16 bases between the two germline ends. Germline V gene lookup returns CDR1 SGHNT and CDR2 YYREEE (reference sequence). CDR3 region: CASSLGARGIFSGANVLTF. DNA of the CDR3: TGTGCCAGCAGCTTGGGCGCGCGCGGGATCTTCTCTGGGGCCAACGTCCTGACTTTC.

The gene calls are TRBV19 and TRBJ2-7; either TRBD1 or TRBD2 may fit D (5 bases each). Per germline, CDR1 LNHDA and CDR2 SQIVND (reference sequence). V dropped 5 bases and J dropped 4 bases, with 12 bases sitting between them. There are 13 residues in the CDR3. The CDR3 loop is CASSWIEGYEQYF. CDR3 in DNA: TGTGCCAGTAGTTGGATCGAGGGGTACGAGCAGTACTTC.

This clone was observed a few times. One junction end does not reproduce the germline sequence, and a read error may be involved. In DNA form, the CDR3 reads TGTGCCAGCAGCGAAGGGGACGCAGATACGCAGTATTTT. It translates to CASSEGDADTQYF. The rearrangement uses TRBV2 and TRBJ2-3, with D perhaps matching TRBD1 or TRBD2 (5 bases each). Germline CDR1 reads SNHLY; CDR2 reads FYNNEI. This CDR3 has 13 residues. Combining the CDR3 with reference TRBV2 and TRBJ2-3 gives the whole variable domain EPEVTQTPSHQVTQMGQEVILRCVPISNHLYFYWYRQILGQKVEFLVSFYNNEISEKSEIFDDQFSVERPDGSNFTLKIRSTKLEDSAMYFCASSEGDADTQYFGPGTRLTVL.

This clone has just a few counts. The chain links TRBV4-1 to TRBJ1-2, with D possibly being TRBD1 (6 bases). CDR1 is MGHRA and CDR2 is YSYEKL in the germline V gene. Trimming took off 3 bases at V and 6 bases at J, with 11 bases between the two ends. CDR3 length equals 13 residues. Here the CDR3 DNA reads TGCGCCAGCAGCCAGACAAACAGGGATGGCTACACCTTC. Translating gives CASSQTNRDGYTF.

The rearrangement uses TRBV5-1 and TRBJ2-3; no clear D gene. The CDR3 covers 12 residues. Trimming took 0 bases from V and 8 from J, leaving 7 bases between them. The germline V gene encodes CDR1 SGHRS and CDR2 YFSETQ. The CDR3 region has the DNA TGCGCCAGCAGCTTGGGGCAGGCTACGCAGTATTTT. This sequence encodes CASSLGQATQYF.

The chain couples TRBV7-3 to TRBJ1-6; tentatively, D is TRBD1 (5 bases). V lost 4 bases and J 6 bases, leaving 10 bases between the germline ends. CDR1 and CDR2 from the germline V gene are SGHTA and FQGTGA. The CDR3 is 14 amino acids. CDR3 bases: TGTGCCAGCAGCTCGAATCAGGGTAATTCACCCCTCCACTTT. It is translated as CASSSNQGNSPLHF. The variable domain in full, completed from reference TRBV7-3 and TRBJ1-6, reads GAGVSQTPSNKVTEKGKYVELRCDPISGHTALYWYRQSLGQGPEFLIYFQGTGAADDSGLPNDRFFAVRPEGSVSTLKIQRTERGDSAVYLCASSSNQGNSPLHFGNGTRLTVT.

This chain joins TRBV30 and TRBJ2-5; possibly TRBD1 for D (6 bases). Germline assignment: CDR1 GTSNPN and CDR2 SVGIG (reference sequence). The CDR3 runs to 14 residues. V gave up 6 bases and J gave up 5 bases, with 19 bases separating them. The CDR3 bases are TGTGCCTGCACCCCGATGGGGGCGAGGGAGACCCAGTACTTC. It translates to CACTPMGARETQYF.

The V call is TRBV6-5, the J call TRBJ1-5; TRBD1 aligns across 12 bases. Germline values: CDR1 MNHEY, CDR2 SVGAGI. The CDR3 totals 16 residues. V shed 4 bases, J shed 7 bases, and the junction held 8 bases outside the gene matches. CDR3 sequence reads: CASSSYSGTGGQPQHF. The DNA of the CDR3 is TGTGCCAGCAGTTCATACTCCGGGACAGGGGGCCAGCCCCAGCATTTT.

The chain is built from TRBV30 and TRBJ1-1; D remains ambiguous. The ends were cut back, 0 bases at V and 8 bases at J, with 10 bases in the middle. This CDR3 comprises 12 residues. CDR1 is GTSNPN, CDR2 SVGIG, per germline (reference sequence). The chain's CDR3 is CAWSVQGVEAFF. As DNA, the CDR3 is TGTGCCTGGAGTGTACAAGGAGTGGAAGCTTTCTTT.